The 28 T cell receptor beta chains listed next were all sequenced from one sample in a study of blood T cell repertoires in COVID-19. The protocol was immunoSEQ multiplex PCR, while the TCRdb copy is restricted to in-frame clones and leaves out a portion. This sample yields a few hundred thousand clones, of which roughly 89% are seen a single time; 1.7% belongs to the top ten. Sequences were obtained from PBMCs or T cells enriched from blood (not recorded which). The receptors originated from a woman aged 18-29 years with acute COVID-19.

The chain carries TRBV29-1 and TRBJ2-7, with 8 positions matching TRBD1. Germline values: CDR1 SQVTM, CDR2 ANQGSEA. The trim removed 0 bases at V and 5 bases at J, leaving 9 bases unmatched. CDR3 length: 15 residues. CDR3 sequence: CSVEDRAQGADEQYF. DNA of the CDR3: TGCAGCGTTGAAGACAGAGCTCAGGGGGCGGACGAGCAGTACTTC.

The CDR3 DNA sequence: TGCAGTGCTAGTGCCCCCATGCAGCGGGAGGGCCTCAATGAGCAGTTCTTC. Translated, it gives CSASAPMQREGLNEQFF. V gene TRBV20-1 combines with J gene TRBJ2-1, with 10 bases matching TRBD2. Trimming removed 3 bases from V and 6 bases from J; junction bases left unmatched: 14. This CDR3 region has 17 residues. The V gene's germline CDR1 is DFQATT and CDR2 SNEGSKA (reference sequence).

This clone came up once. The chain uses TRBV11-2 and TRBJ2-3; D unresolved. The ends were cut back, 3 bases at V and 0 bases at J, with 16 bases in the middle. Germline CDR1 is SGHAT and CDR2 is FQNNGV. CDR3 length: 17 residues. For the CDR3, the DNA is TGTGCCAGCAGCTTCACCCCGGGTATGACTAGCACAGATACGCAGTATTTT. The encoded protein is CASSFTPGMTSTDTQYF.

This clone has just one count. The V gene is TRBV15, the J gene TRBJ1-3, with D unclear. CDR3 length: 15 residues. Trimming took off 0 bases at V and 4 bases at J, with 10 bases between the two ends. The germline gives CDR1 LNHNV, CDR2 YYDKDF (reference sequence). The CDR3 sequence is CATSRENHGGNTIYF. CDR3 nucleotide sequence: TGTGCCACCAGCAGAGAAAACCACGGGGGAAACACCATATATTTT.

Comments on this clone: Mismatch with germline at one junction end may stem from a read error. The CDR3 loop reads CATRRGQGPYNEQFF. DNA of the CDR3: TGTGCCACCCGCAGAGGGCAGGGCCCCTACAATGAGCAGTTCTTC. The chain uses TRBV15 and TRBJ2-1; D could derive from TRBD1 or TRBD2 (5 bases each). Germline loops: CDR1 LNHNV, CDR2 YYDKDF (reference sequence). This CDR3 has 15 amino acids.

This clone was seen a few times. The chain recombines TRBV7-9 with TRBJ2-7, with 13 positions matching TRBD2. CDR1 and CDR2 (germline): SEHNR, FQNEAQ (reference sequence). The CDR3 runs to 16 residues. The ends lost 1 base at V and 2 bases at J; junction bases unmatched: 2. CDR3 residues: CASSLGTSGSAYEQYF. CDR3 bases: TGTGCCAGCAGCTTAGGGACTAGCGGGAGTGCCTACGAGCAGTACTTC.

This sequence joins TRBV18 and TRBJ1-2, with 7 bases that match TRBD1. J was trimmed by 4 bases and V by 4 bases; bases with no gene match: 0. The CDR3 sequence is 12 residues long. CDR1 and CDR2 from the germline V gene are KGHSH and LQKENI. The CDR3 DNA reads TGTGCCAGCTCACAGGGGGCCTATGGCTACACCTTC. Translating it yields CASSQGAYGYTF.

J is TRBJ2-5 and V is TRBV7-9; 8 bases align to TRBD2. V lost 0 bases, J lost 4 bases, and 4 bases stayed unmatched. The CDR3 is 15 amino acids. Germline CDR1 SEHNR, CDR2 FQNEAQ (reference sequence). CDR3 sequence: CASSLAHLAGETQYF. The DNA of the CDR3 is TGTGCCAGCAGCTTAGCGCATCTAGCGGGAGAGACCCAGTACTTC.

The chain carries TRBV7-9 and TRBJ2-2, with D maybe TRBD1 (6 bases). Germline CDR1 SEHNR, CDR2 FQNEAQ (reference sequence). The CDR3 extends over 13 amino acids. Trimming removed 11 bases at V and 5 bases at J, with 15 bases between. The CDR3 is CARQGTRTGELFF. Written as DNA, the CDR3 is TGTGCCCGCCAGGGGACAAGAACCGGGGAGCTGTTTTTT.

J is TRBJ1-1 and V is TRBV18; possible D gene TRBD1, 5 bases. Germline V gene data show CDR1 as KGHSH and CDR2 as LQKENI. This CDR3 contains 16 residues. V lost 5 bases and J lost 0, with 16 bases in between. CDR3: CASSSTRLRVNTEAFF. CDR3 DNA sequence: TGTGCCAGCTCATCAACGCGCCTCAGGGTGAACACTGAAGCTTTCTTT.

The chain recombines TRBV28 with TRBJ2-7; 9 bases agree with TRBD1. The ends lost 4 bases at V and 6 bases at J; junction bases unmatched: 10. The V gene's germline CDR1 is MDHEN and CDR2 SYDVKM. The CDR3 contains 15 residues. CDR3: CASSSPGQGAGEQYF. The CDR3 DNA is TGTGCCAGCAGTTCACCGGGACAGGGTGCCGGCGAGCAGTACTTC.

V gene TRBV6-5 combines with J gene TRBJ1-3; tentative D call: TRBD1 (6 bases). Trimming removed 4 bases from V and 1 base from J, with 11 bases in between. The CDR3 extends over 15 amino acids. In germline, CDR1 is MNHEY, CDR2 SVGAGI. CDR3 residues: CASSSGTLSGNTIYF. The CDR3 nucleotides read TGTGCCAGCAGTTCCGGGACACTTTCTGGAAACACCATATATTTT.

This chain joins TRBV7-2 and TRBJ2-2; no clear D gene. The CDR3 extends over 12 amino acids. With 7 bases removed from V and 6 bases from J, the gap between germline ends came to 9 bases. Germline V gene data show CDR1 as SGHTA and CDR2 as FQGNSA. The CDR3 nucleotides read TGTGCCAGCACTGTTCTTTCCGGGGAGCTGTTTTTT. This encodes CASTVLSGELFF.

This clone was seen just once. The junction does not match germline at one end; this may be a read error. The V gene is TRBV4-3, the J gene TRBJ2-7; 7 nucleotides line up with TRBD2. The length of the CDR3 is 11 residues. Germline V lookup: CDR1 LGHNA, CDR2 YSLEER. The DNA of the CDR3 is TGCGCCAGCAGCCAAGATCTAGCGGACCGTTTC. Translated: CASSQDLADRF.

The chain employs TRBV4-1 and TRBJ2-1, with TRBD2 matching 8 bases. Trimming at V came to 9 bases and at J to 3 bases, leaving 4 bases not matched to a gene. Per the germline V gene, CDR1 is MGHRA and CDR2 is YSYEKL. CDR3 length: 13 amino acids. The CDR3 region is CASKTSDYNEQFF. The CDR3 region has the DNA TGCGCCAGTAAGACTAGCGACTACAATGAGCAGTTCTTC.

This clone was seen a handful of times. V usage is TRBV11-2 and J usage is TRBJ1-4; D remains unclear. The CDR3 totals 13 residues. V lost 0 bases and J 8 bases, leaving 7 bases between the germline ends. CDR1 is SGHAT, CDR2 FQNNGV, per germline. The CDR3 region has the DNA TGTGCCAGCAGCTTAGATCGGTGGGAAAAACTGTTTTTT. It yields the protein CASSLDRWEKLFF.

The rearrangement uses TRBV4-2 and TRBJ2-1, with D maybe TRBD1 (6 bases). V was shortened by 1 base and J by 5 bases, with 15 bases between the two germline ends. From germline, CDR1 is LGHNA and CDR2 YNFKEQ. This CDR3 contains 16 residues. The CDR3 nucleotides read TGTGCCAGCAGCCAAGGCCGCGCAGGGGCTAACAATGAGCAGTTCTTC. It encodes CASSQGRAGANNEQFF.

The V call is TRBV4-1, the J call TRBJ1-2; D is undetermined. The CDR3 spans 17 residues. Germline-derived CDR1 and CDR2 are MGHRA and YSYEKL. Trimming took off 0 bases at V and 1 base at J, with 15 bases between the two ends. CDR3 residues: CASSQEGGPMINYGYTF. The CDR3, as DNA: TGCGCCAGCAGCCAAGAAGGAGGACCGATGATTAACTATGGCTACACCTTC.

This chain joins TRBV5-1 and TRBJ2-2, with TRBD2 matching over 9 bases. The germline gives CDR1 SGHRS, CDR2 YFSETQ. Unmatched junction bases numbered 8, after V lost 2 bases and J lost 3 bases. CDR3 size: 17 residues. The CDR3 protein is CASSFTIAGADTGELFF. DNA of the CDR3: TGCGCCAGCAGCTTTACCATAGCGGGAGCGGACACCGGGGAGCTGTTTTTT.

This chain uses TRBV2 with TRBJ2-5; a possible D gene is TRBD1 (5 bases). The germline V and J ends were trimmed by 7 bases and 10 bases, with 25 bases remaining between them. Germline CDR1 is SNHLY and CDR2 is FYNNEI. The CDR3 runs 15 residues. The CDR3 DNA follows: TGTGCCAGCATTATCGCGGCAGGGCCGTGGGTTGGCCAGTACTTC. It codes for CASIIAAGPWVGQYF.

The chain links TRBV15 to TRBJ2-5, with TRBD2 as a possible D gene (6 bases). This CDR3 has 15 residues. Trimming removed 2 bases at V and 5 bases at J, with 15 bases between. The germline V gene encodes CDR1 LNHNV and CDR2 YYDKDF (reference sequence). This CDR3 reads CATSRPQGGGETQYF. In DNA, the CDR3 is TGTGCCACCAGCAGACCCCAGGGAGGAGGGGAGACCCAGTACTTC.

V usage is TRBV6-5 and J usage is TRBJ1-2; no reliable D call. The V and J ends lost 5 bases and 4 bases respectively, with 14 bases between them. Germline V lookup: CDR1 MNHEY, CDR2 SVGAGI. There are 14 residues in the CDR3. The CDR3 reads CASSKSPGSYGYTF. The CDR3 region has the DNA TGTGCCAGCAGTAAATCCCCCGGGAGCTATGGCTACACCTTC.

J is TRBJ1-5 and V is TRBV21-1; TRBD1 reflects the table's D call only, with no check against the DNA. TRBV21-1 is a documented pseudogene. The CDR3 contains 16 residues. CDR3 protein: CASSSPGTSCSQPQHF. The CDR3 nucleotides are TGTGCCAGCAGCAGTCCCGGGACATCTTGTTCGCAGCCCCAGCATTTT.

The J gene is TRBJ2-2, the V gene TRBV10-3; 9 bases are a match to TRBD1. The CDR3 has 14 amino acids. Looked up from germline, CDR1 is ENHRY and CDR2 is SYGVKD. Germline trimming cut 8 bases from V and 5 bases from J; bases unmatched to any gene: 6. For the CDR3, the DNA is TGTGCCATCGCCGGGACAGGGTATACCGGGGAGCTGTTTTTT. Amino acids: CAIAGTGYTGELFF.

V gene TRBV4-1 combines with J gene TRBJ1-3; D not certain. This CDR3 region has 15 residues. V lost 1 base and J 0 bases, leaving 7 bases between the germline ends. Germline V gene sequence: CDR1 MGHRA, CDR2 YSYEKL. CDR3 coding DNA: TGCGCCAGCAGCCAAGTCGGTTACTCTGGAAACACCATATATTTT. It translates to CASSQVGYSGNTIYF.

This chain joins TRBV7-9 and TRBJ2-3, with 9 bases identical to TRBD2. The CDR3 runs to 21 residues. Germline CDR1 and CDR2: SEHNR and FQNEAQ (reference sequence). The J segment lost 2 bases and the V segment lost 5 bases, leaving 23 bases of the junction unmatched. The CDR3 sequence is CASSTTFPSGTLLNPTDTQYF. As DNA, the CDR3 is TGTGCCAGCAGCACAACATTCCCTAGCGGGACCCTTCTGAACCCCACAGATACGCAGTATTTT.

CDR3 sequence: CASRPGLANTDTQYF. CDR3 DNA: TGTGCCAGCAGACCGGGACTAGCGAACACAGATACGCAGTATTTT. The chain links TRBV25-1 to TRBJ2-3, with 10 nucleotides matching TRBD2. This CDR3 spans 15 amino acids. Germline-derived CDR1 and CDR2 are MGHDK and SYGVNS. The V and J ends lost 6 bases and 2 bases, in that order; junction bases with no gene match: 5.

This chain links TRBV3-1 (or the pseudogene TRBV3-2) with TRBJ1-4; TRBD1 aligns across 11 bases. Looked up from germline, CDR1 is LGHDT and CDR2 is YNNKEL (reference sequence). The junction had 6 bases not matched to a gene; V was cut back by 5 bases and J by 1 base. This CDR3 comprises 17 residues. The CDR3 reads CASSTRDRGLTNEKLFF. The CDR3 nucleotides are TGTGCCAGCAGCACCCGGGACAGGGGGTTAACTAATGAAAAACTGTTTTTT.